What follows is one T cell receptor beta chain and its context. The antigen is unknown. Time point defined: pre-treatment baseline. TCRdb's copy holds only in-frame clones and misses some; the assay was immunoSEQ multiplex PCR. The sample records roughly 25,000 clones, around 88% being singletons. The data were obtained in a study of blood T cell dynamics during melanoma immunotherapy. CDR1 and CDR2 from the germline V gene are SGDLS and YYNGEE. The CDR3 is made up of 14 amino acids. Trimming took 3 bases from V and 7 from J; bases not matched to a gene: 3. Regarding the study as a whole: Disease-control patients' PBMC repertoires became either more clonal or more diverse at W3.

V is TRBV9 and J is TRBJ1-5; 11 positions agree with TRBD1. This sequence originates from a human donor with melanoma. Sequencing used blood, obtained from a patient treated with checkpoint blockade. The CDR3 protein is CASSAGTGGQPQHF. In DNA form, the CDR3 reads TGTGCCAGCAGCGCCGGGACAGGGGGGCAGCCCCAGCATTTT. The whole variable domain, remainder taken from reference TRBV9 and TRBJ1-5, is DSGVTQTPKHLITATGQRVTLRCSPRSGDLSVYWYQQSLDQGLQFLIQYYNGEERAKGNILERFSAQQFPDLHSELNLSSLELGDSALYFCASSAGTGGQPQHFGDGTRLSIL.